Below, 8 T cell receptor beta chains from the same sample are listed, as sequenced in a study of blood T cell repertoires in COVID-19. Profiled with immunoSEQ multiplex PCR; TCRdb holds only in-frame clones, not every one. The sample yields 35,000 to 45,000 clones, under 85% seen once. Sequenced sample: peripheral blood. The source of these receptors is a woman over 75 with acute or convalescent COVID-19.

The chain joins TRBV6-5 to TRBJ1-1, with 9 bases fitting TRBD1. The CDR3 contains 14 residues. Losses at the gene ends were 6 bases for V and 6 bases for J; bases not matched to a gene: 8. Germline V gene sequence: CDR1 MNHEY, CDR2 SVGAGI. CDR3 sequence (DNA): TGTGCCAGCAGCTGGACAGGGGACTTCTCTGAAGCTTTCTTT. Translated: CASSWTGDFSEAFF.

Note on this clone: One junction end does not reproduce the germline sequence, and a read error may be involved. CDR3 sequence (DNA): TGTGCCAGCAGCTCACACCCGGACAGGGAGAAGCTCTTC. Translated: CASSSHPDREKLF. The genes are TRBV7-2 and TRBJ2-1; 8 positions match TRBD1. Germline CDR1 reads SGHTA; CDR2 reads FQGNSA. The CDR3 covers 13 residues. The complete variable domain, with remaining parts taken from reference TRBV7-2 and TRBJ2-1, reads GAGVSQSPSNKVTEKGKDVELRCDPISGHTALYWYRQSLGQGLEFLIYFQGNSAPDKSGLPSDRFSAERTGGSVSTLTIQRTQQEDSAVYLCASSSHPDREKLFGPGTRLTVL.

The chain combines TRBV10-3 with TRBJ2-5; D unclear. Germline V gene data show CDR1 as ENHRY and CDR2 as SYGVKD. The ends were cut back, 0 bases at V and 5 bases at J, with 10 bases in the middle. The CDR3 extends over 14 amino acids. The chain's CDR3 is CAISESEARETQYF. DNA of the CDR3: TGTGCCATCAGTGAGTCTGAAGCTCGGGAGACCCAGTACTTC.

In DNA form, the CDR3 reads TGTGCCACCAGCAGAGAGCCCCTCCTAGTGATCGCGGGGGGGAATGAGCAGTTCTTC. As protein: CATSREPLLVIAGGNEQFF. The rearrangement joins TRBV15 to TRBJ2-1; 9 bases are shared with TRBD2. Germline V gives CDR1 LNHNV, CDR2 YYDKDF (reference sequence). The CDR3 is 19 residues long. V shed 0 bases and J 7 bases; nucleotides not matched to a gene: 16.

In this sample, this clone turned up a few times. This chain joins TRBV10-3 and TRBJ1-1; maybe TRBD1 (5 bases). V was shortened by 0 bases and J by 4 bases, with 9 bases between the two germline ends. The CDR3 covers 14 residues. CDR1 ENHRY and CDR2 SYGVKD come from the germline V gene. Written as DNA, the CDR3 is TGTGCCATCAGTGAGTCGGGCGGGACCACTGAAGCTTTCTTT. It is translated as CAISESGGTTEAFF.

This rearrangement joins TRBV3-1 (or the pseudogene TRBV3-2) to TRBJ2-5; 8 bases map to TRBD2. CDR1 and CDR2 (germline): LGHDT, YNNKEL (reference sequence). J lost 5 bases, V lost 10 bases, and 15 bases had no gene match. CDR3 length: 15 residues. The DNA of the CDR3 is TGTGCCATCAAGTCAGCGGGGGCATCAACGGAGACCCAGTACTTC. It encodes CAIKSAGASTETQYF.

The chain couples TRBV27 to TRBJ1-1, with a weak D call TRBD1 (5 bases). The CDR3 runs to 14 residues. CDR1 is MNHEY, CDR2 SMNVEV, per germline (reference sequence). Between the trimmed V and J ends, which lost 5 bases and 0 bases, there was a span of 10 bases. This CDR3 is CASSRHRMNTEAFF. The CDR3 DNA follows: TGTGCCAGCAGTAGGCACAGGATGAACACTGAAGCTTTCTTT.

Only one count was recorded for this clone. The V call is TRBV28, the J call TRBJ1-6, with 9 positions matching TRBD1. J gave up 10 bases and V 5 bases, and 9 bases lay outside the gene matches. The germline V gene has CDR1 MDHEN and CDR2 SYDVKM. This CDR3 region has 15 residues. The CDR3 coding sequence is TGTGCCAGCAGTAAACCGACAGGGGGGAACTCACCCCTCCACTTT. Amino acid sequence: CASSKPTGGNSPLHF.